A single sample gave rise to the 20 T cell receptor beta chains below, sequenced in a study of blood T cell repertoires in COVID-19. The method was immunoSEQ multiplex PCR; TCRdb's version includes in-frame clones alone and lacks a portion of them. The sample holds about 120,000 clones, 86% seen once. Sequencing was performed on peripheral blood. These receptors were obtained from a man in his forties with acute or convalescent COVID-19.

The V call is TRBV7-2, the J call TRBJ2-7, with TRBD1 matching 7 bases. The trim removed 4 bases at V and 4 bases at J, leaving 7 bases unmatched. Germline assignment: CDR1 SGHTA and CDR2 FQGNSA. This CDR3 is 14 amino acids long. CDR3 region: CASSSTGQSYEQYF. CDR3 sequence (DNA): TGTGCCAGCAGCTCTACGGGACAGAGTTACGAGCAGTACTTC.

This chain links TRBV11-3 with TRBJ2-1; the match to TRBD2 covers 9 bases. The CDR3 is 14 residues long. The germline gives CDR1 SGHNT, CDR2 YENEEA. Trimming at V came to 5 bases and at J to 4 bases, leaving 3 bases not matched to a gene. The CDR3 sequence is CASSGSGGYNEQFF. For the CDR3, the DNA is TGTGCCAGCAGCGGAAGCGGGGGGTACAATGAGCAGTTCTTC.

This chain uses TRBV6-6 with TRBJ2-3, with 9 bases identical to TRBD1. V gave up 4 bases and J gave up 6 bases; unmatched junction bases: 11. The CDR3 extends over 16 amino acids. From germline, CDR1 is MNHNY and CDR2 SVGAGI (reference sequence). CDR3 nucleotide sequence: TGTGCCAGCAGTTCCCTCCGGGACAGGGATGGGGATACGCAGTATTTT. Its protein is CASSSLRDRDGDTQYF.

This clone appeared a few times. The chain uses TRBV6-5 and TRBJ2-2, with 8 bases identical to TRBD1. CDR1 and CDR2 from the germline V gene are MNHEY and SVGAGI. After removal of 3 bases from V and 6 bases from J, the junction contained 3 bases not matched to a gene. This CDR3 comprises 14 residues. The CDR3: CASSYSTGAGELFF. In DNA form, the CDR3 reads TGTGCCAGCAGTTATTCGACAGGGGCCGGGGAGCTGTTTTTT.

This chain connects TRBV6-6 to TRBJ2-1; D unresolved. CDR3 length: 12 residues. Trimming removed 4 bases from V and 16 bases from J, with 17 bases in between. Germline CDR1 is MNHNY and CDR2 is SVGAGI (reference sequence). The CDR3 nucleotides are TGTGCCAGCAGTTTCGCCCCTAGGTATCTTTTCTTC. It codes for CASSFAPRYLFF.

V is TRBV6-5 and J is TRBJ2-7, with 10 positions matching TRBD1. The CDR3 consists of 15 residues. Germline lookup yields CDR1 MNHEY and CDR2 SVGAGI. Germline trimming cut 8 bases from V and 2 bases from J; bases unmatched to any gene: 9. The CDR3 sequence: CASSPGQGRTYEQYF. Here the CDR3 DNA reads TGTGCCAGCTCCCCGGGACAGGGGAGAACCTACGAGCAGTACTTC.

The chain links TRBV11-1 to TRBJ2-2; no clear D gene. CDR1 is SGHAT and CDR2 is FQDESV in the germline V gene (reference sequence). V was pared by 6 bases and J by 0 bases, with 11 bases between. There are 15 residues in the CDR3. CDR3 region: CASRPENSNTGELFF. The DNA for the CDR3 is TGTGCCAGCAGACCTGAGAATTCGAACACCGGGGAGCTGTTTTTT.

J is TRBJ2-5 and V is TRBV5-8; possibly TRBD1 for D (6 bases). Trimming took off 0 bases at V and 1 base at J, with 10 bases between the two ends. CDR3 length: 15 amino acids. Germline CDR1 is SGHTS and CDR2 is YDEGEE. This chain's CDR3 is CASSLEAGVQETQYF. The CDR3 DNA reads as TGTGCCAGCAGCTTGGAGGCAGGGGTCCAAGAGACCCAGTACTTC.

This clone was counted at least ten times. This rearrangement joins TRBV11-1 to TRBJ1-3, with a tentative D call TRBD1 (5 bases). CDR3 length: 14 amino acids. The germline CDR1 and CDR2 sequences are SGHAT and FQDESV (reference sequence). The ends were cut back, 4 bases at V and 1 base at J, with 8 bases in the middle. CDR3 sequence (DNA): TGTGCCAGCAGCTCCGGGACTTCTGGAAACACCATATATTTT. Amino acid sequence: CASSSGTSGNTIYF.

In DNA, the CDR3 is TGTGCCATCAGTGGGCAGGGAAATAATTCACCCCTCCACTTT. It codes for CAISGQGNNSPLHF. The rearrangement joins TRBV10-3 to TRBJ1-6, with D maybe TRBD1 (5 bases). The V gene lost 4 bases and the J gene lost 5 bases, with 9 bases spanning the gap. This CDR3 has 14 amino acids. Germline-derived CDR1 and CDR2 are ENHRY and SYGVKD.

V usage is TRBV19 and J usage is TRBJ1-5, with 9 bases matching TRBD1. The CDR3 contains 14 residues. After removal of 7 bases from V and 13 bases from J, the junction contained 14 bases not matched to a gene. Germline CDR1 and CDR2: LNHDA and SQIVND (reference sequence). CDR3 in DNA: TGTGCCAGTAATCCTGGACAGGGGTTCAAATCTCAGCATTTT. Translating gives CASNPGQGFKSQHF.

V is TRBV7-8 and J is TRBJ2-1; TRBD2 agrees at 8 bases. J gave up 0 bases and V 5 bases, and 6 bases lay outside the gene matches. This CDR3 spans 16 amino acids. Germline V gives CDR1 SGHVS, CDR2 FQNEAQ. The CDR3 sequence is CASSPLAEPSYNEQFF. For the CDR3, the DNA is TGTGCCAGCAGCCCACTAGCGGAACCCTCCTACAATGAGCAGTTCTTC.

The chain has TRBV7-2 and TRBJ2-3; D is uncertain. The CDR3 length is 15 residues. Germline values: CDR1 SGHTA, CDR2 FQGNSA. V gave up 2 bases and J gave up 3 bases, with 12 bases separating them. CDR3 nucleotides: TGTGCCAGCAGCTTATCGTACGCAGTAACAGATACGCAGTATTTT. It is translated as CASSLSYAVTDTQYF.

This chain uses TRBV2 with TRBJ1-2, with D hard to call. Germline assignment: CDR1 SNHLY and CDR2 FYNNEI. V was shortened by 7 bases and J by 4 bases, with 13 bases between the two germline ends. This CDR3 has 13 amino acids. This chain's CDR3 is CASMEGLSYGYTF. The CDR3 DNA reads TGTGCCAGCATGGAGGGTTTGTCCTATGGCTACACCTTC.

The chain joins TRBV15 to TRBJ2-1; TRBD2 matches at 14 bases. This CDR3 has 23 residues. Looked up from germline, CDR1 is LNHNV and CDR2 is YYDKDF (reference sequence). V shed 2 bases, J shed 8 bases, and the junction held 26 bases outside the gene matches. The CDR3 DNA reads TGTGCCACCAGCAGACCAATCCCGGACAGCAATGCACGCGGGACTAGCGGGAGCTATGAGCAGTTCTTC. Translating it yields CATSRPIPDSNARGTSGSYEQFF.

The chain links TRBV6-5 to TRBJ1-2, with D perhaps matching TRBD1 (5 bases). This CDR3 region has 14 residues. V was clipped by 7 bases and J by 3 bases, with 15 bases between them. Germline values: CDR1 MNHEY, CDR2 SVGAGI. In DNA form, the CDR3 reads TGTGCCAGCACCATCCGACAGAGAGACTATGGCTACACCTTC. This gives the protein CASTIRQRDYGYTF.

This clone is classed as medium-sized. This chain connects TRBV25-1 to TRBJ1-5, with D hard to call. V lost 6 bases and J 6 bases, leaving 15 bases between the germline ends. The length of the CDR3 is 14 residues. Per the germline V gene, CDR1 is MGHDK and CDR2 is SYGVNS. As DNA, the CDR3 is TGTGCCAGCAGAGCACCCGGGAGTGCTCAGCCCCAGCATTTT. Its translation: CASRAPGSAQPQHF.

DNA for the CDR3: TGCGCCAGCCACCTTTGTAGCCTGATTTCTGAAGCTTTCTTT. The encoded protein is CASHLCSLISEAFF. The chain uses TRBV23-1 and TRBJ1-1; no definite D call. TRBV23-1 is classed as an ORF, of uncertain function. The CDR3 sequence is 14 residues long. The V end lost 8 bases, the J end lost 6 bases, and 19 bases lay between the germline ends.

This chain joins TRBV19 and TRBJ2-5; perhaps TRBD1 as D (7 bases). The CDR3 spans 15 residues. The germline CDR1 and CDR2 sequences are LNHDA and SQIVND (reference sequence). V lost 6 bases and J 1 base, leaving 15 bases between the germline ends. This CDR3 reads CASSLTGTLQETQYF. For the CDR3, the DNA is TGTGCCAGTAGCCTGACAGGGACTCTCCAAGAGACCCAGTACTTC.

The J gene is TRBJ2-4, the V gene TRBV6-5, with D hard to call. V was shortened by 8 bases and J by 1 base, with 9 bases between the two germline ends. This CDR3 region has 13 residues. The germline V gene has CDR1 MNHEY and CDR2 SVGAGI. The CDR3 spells CASGPEAKNIQYF. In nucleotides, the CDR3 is TGTGCCAGCGGCCCGGAGGCCAAAAACATTCAGTACTTC.